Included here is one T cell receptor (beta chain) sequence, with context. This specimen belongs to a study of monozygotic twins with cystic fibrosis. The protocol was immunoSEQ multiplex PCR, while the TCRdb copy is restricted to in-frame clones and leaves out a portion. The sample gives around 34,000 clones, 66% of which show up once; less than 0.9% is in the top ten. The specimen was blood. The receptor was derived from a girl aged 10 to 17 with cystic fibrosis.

In nucleotides, the CDR3 is TGTGCCATCAGCCGAGGGAAAGGGACTAGCGGACCACTCAAGAACACCGGGGAGCTGTTTTTT. This encodes CAISRGKGTSGPLKNTGELFF. The gene calls are TRBV10-3 and TRBJ2-2, with 11 bases matching TRBD2. The CDR3 extends over 21 amino acids. Germline lookup yields CDR1 ENHRY and CDR2 SYGVKD. V gave up 6 bases and J gave up 1 base; unmatched junction bases: 19.